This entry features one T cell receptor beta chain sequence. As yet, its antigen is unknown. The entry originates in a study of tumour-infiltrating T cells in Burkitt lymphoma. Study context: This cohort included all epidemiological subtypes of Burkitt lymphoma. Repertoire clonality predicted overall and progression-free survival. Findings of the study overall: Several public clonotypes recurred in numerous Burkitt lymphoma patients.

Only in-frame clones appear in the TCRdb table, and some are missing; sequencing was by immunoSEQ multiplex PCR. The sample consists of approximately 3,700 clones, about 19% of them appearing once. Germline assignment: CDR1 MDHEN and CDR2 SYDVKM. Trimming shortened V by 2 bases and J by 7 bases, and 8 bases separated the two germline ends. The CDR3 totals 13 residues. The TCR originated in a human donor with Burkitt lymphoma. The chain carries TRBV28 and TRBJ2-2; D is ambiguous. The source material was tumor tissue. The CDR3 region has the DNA TGTGCCAGCAGTTTAGCCAGCTTCGGGGAGCTGTTTTTT. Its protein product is CASSLASFGELFF.